Shown below are 26 T cell receptor beta chains from a single sample sequenced in a study of cytomegalovirus exposure and HLA in healthy donors. Measured with immunoSEQ multiplex PCR; TCRdb has only the in-frame clones, and not every one. This table has 120,000 or so clones, roughly 89% appearing once. Sequencing used PBMCs. The receptors come from a woman between 18 and 30 years old in good health and CMV-seronegative.

The chain has TRBV12-5 and TRBJ1-2, with a tentative D call TRBD1 (5 bases). Trimming removed 3 bases from V and 4 bases from J, with 24 bases in between. Germline V gene data show CDR1 as LGHNT and CDR2 as FRNRAP. This CDR3 spans 18 amino acids. The CDR3 here is CASGFDQKGRGRGYGYTF. The CDR3, as DNA: TGTGCTAGTGGTTTTGACCAGAAGGGGAGGGGTCGAGGCTATGGCTACACCTTC.

In DNA, the CDR3 is TGTGCCTGGAGTGTAGGGGTCCCTTCCGGCTACACCTTC. It encodes CAWSVGVPSGYTF. The rearrangement links TRBV30 to TRBJ1-2, with TRBD1 as a possible D gene (5 bases). Trimming cost V 0 bases and J 8 bases, with 13 bases left between them. This CDR3 spans 13 amino acids. Looked up from germline, CDR1 is GTSNPN and CDR2 is SVGIG (reference sequence).

V usage is TRBV9 and J usage is TRBJ2-1; possible D gene TRBD2, 5 bases. The V gene's germline CDR1 is SGDLS and CDR2 YYNGEE. The V end lost 4 bases, the J end lost 0 bases, and 8 bases lay between the germline ends. This CDR3 is built from 14 residues. The CDR3 sequence is CASSPRDSYNEQFF. CDR3 nucleotides: TGTGCCAGCAGCCCCCGGGACTCCTACAATGAGCAGTTCTTC. The variable domain in full, completed from reference TRBV9 and TRBJ2-1, reads DSGVTQTPKHLITATGQRVTLRCSPRSGDLSVYWYQQSLDQGLQFLIQYYNGEERAKGNILERFSAQQFPDLHSELNLSSLELGDSALYFCASSPRDSYNEQFFGPGTRLTVL.

The V gene is TRBV19, the J gene TRBJ1-2; a possible D gene is TRBD1 (6 bases). Trimming took 9 bases from V and 3 from J, leaving 14 bases between them. CDR1 is LNHDA and CDR2 is SQIVND in the germline V gene (reference sequence). CDR3 length equals 13 residues. CDR3 loop: CASQPGADYGYTF. DNA for the CDR3: TGTGCCAGCCAGCCAGGGGCCGACTATGGCTACACCTTC. Complete variable domain (other parts from reference TRBV19 and TRBJ1-2): DGGITQSPKYLFRKEGQNVTLSCEQNLNHDAMYWYRQDPGQGLRLIYYSQIVNDFQKGDIAEGYSVSREKKESFPLTVTSAQKNPTAFYLCASQPGADYGYTFGSGTRLTVV.

This clone appeared once. This chain joins TRBV6-1 and TRBJ1-3, with D possibly matching TRBD1 (6 bases). Germline assignment: CDR1 MNHNS and CDR2 SASEGT. With 6 bases removed from V and 8 bases from J, the gap between germline ends came to 11 bases. This CDR3 contains 12 residues. CDR3 loop: CASRQGSYTIYF. In DNA form, the CDR3 reads TGTGCCAGCAGACAGGGTTCGTACACCATATATTTT.

The sample holds many counts of this clone. Mismatch with germline at one junction end may stem from a read error. The chain links TRBV4-1 to TRBJ1-1; D is possibly TRBD1 (5 bases). Germline lookup yields CDR1 MGHRA and CDR2 YSYEKL. The length of the CDR3 is 13 residues. The CDR3: CASSQDRKQDRNF. DNA for the CDR3: TGCGCCAGCAGCCAAGATCGGAAACAGGATCGGAACTTT.

The gene calls are TRBV2 and TRBJ2-2; 8 nucleotides agree with TRBD2. The CDR3 consists of 14 residues. Germline values: CDR1 SNHLY, CDR2 FYNNEI. V lost 8 bases and J lost 3; bases outside the gene matches: 5. CDR3 in DNA: TGTGCCAGCGAGGGGACTAGAGACACCGGGGAGCTGTTTTTT. It is translated as CASEGTRDTGELFF.

The chain is built from TRBV5-1 and TRBJ2-7, with 12 positions matching TRBD1. Germline CDR1 and CDR2: SGHRS and YFSETQ. Unmatched junction bases numbered 8, after V lost 7 bases and J lost 6 bases. CDR3 length equals 14 residues. The CDR3 sequence: CASATGTGGLEQYF. CDR3 DNA sequence: TGCGCCAGCGCAACCGGGACAGGGGGCCTCGAGCAGTACTTC.

The gene calls are TRBV6-6 and TRBJ1-1; maybe TRBD1 (6 bases). The germline CDR1 and CDR2 sequences are MNHNY and SVGAGI (reference sequence). The CDR3 has 13 residues. V was cut by 10 bases and J by 2 bases, with 14 bases left in between. The DNA of the CDR3 is TGTGCCACCGCCCGGACAGAAAACACTGAAGCTTTCTTT. It yields the protein CATARTENTEAFF.

This clone was observed a few times. This chain's CDR3 is CASSLTPGEEAEQFF. DNA of the CDR3: TGTGCCAGCAGCCTGACCCCCGGAGAAGAGGCTGAGCAGTTCTTC. The chain couples TRBV7-6 to TRBJ2-1; D unclear. Trimming shortened V by 5 bases and J by 9 bases, and 20 bases separated the two germline ends. The germline CDR1 and CDR2 sequences are SGHVS and FNYEAQ. The CDR3 length is 15 residues.

The chain has TRBV30 and TRBJ1-5; 11 bases agree with TRBD1. The V gene end was trimmed by 6 bases and the J gene end by 5 bases; junction bases not matched to a gene: 6. Germline V gene sequence: CDR1 GTSNPN, CDR2 SVGIG (reference sequence). This CDR3 spans 14 amino acids. The CDR3 region has the DNA TGTGCCTGTTCTCCGGGACAGGGGGATCAGCCCCAGCATTTT. Its protein is CACSPGQGDQPQHF.

The chain recombines TRBV6-5 with TRBJ2-7; 11 bases match TRBD1. CDR3 length equals 14 residues. Germline V lookup: CDR1 MNHEY, CDR2 SVGAGI. Losses at the gene ends were 4 bases for V and 6 bases for J; bases not matched to a gene: 5. DNA of the CDR3: TGTGCCAGCAGTTCCCCTGGGACAGGGGGCGAGCAGTACTTC. The encoded protein is CASSSPGTGGEQYF.

This clone was picked up one time. The gene calls are TRBV10-1 and TRBJ1-5; D unclear. CDR3 length: 18 amino acids. Germline V gene sequence: CDR1 WNHNN, CDR2 SYGVQD (reference sequence). The V gene lost 4 bases and the J gene lost 0 bases, with 19 bases spanning the gap. CDR3 protein: CASSVRAGINYSNQPQHF. DNA of the CDR3: TGCGCCAGCAGTGTAAGGGCCGGGATCAATTATAGCAATCAGCCCCAGCATTTT.

CDR3 bases: TGTGCCAGCAGTGAAGAGGGGACTCCCTATGGCTACACCTTC. Amino acids: CASSEEGTPYGYTF. This chain joins TRBV6-1 and TRBJ1-2; perhaps TRBD1 as D (5 bases). The CDR3 totals 14 residues. With 1 base removed from V and 4 bases from J, the gap between germline ends came to 10 bases. CDR1 and CDR2 (germline): MNHNS, SASEGT.

The chain joins TRBV29-1 to TRBJ2-5; 9 bases line up with TRBD1. From germline, CDR1 is SQVTM and CDR2 ANQGSEA. V gave up 6 bases and J gave up 5 bases; unmatched junction bases: 10. The CDR3 is 14 amino acids. CDR3 sequence: CSVADRGGRETQYF. CDR3 coding DNA: TGCAGCGTCGCCGACAGGGGGGGTAGGGAGACCCAGTACTTC.

The gene calls are TRBV11-3 and TRBJ1-1, with TRBD1 matching over 8 bases. The V and J ends lost 4 bases and 2 bases, in that order; junction bases with no gene match: 6. The CDR3 has 15 amino acids. CDR1 SGHNT and CDR2 YENEEA come from the germline V gene. The CDR3 here is CASSYKTGANTEAFF. For the CDR3, the DNA is TGTGCCAGCAGCTACAAGACAGGGGCAAACACTGAAGCTTTCTTT. Using reference TRBV11-3 and TRBJ1-1 for the parts outside the CDR3, the full variable domain is EAGVVQSPRYKIIEKKQPVAFWCNPISGHNTLYWYLQNLGQGPELLIRYENEEAVDDSQLPKDRFSAERLKGVDSTLKIQPAELGDSAVYLCASSYKTGANTEAFFGQGTRLTVV.

V is TRBV9 and J is TRBJ1-2; D is uncertain. The germline V gene has CDR1 SGDLS and CDR2 YYNGEE. V gave up 0 bases and J gave up 4 bases, with 7 bases separating them. The CDR3 has 13 residues. The CDR3: CASSVGGVYGYTF. CDR3 coding DNA: TGTGCCAGCAGCGTAGGAGGCGTCTATGGCTACACCTTC.

The J gene is TRBJ2-5, the V gene TRBV5-1; the D gene is possibly TRBD1 (5 bases). Between the trimmed V and J ends, which lost 0 bases and 2 bases, there was a span of 11 bases. Germline CDR1 SGHRS, CDR2 YFSETQ. The CDR3 contains 15 residues. The CDR3 is CASSLEAGQQETQYF. In DNA, the CDR3 is TGCGCCAGCAGCTTGGAGGCAGGGCAGCAAGAGACCCAGTACTTC.

A single count supports this clone. The chain is built from TRBV6-1 and TRBJ2-1; the D gene is possibly TRBD2 (6 bases). This CDR3 region has 15 residues. The V gene lost 7 bases and the J gene lost 0 bases, with 13 bases spanning the gap. From germline, CDR1 is MNHNS and CDR2 SASEGT. CDR3 region: CASNRDSGSYNEQFF. CDR3 sequence (DNA): TGTGCCAGCAATAGGGACTCCGGCTCCTACAATGAGCAGTTCTTC.

The V call is TRBV7-2, the J call TRBJ2-7; 7 bases are shared with TRBD2. The V segment lost 1 base and the J segment 7 bases; nucleotides outside the gene matches: 7. The CDR3 totals 14 residues. Per the germline V gene, CDR1 is SGHTA and CDR2 is FQGNSA. CDR3 nucleotides: TGTGCCAGCAGCTTAGGCGGGAGCCCCCTTGAGCAGTACTTC. This translates into CASSLGGSPLEQYF.

The chain recombines TRBV19 with TRBJ1-3; D ambiguous. This CDR3 is built from 14 residues. The ends were cut back, 2 bases at V and 2 bases at J, with 7 bases in the middle. Germline V lookup: CDR1 LNHDA, CDR2 SQIVND (reference sequence). The CDR3 region has the DNA TGTGCCAGTAGTATAACGGGTACTGGAAACACCATATATTTT. It specifies CASSITGTGNTIYF.

V gene TRBV4-1 combines with J gene TRBJ2-1, with 9 nucleotides matching TRBD1. In germline, CDR1 is MGHRA, CDR2 YSYEKL. The length of the CDR3 is 14 residues. V dropped 2 bases and J dropped 8; count of bases not matched to a gene: 4. The CDR3 DNA is TGCGCCAGCAGCCAACCCACAGGGGGCGATGAGCAGTTCTTC. It translates to CASSQPTGGDEQFF.

The CDR3 loop is CASSPTSGSTDTQYF. The CDR3 DNA reads TGTGCCAGCAGTCCGACTAGCGGCTCCACAGATACGCAGTATTTT. This rearrangement joins TRBV11-2 to TRBJ2-3, with 9 nucleotides matching TRBD2. J gave up 2 bases and V 6 bases, and 6 bases lay outside the gene matches. CDR1 is SGHAT and CDR2 is FQNNGV in the germline V gene. This CDR3 spans 15 amino acids.

This clone was detected once. The gene calls are TRBV11-3 and TRBJ1-1; D remains ambiguous. The germline gives CDR1 SGHNT, CDR2 YENEEA. The CDR3 spans 13 residues. With 4 bases removed from V and 0 bases from J, the gap between germline ends came to 6 bases. CDR3 protein: CASSSSMNTEAFF. In nucleotides, the CDR3 is TGTGCCAGCAGCTCCAGTATGAACACTGAAGCTTTCTTT.

DNA of the CDR3: TGTGCCAGCAGTGCCAGGCCCCAGGAGACCCAGTACTTC. Residues: CASSARPQETQYF. The V and J genes are TRBV5-4 and TRBJ2-5; no definite D call. Trimming stripped 5 bases from V and 5 bases from J, with 13 bases between. Germline V gene data show CDR1 as SGHNT and CDR2 as YYREEE (reference sequence). The CDR3 has 13 residues.

The chain uses TRBV19 and TRBJ1-4, with D perhaps matching TRBD1 (6 bases). The length of the CDR3 is 14 residues. Trimming took off 4 bases at V and 6 bases at J, with 12 bases between the two ends. Germline V lookup: CDR1 LNHDA, CDR2 SQIVND (reference sequence). CDR3 residues: CASSTPDSYEKLFF. In DNA, the CDR3 is TGTGCCAGTAGTACCCCGGACAGTTATGAAAAACTGTTTTTT.